Listed here is a single T cell receptor (beta chain). Random hexamers served to reverse transcribe roughly 0.45 to 1 ug RNA. immunoSEQ multiplex PCR amplified TCR beta CDR3 across 54 Vbeta, 13 Jbeta. TCRdb reprocessed the immunoSEQ multiplex PCR reads via MiXCR and lists one record per CDR3 protein. The data show 250,000 or so distinct CDR3 sequences, approximately 92% seen once. The V gene lost 5 bases and the J gene lost 2 bases, with 16 bases spanning the gap. The CDR3 extends over 17 amino acids. Germline-derived CDR1 and CDR2 are SEHNR and FQNEAQ (reference sequence). TCR beta from blood CD8+ and CD4+ T cells was sequenced. The patients who served as multiple sclerosis controls were treatment-naive and had stable or active relapsing-remitting disease that fulfilled the revised McDonald criteria. Purification of the CD8+ and CD4+ T cells relied on negative isolation, and TEMRA cells underwent FACS enrichment.

This entry comes from a study of CD8 T cells in Susac syndrome. Sequenced sample: CD4+ T cells from PBMCs. This chain connects TRBV7-9 to TRBJ2-6; D is perhaps TRBD1 (6 bases). This TCR was sampled from a human donor with multiple sclerosis. The CDR3 spells CASSPDTGWAGANVLTF. DNA of the CDR3: TGTGCCAGCAGCCCAGACACAGGGTGGGCTGGGGCCAACGTCCTGACTTTC.